A single sample is the source of the 25 T cell receptor beta chains below, sequenced in a study of cytomegalovirus exposure and HLA in healthy donors. PCR primers comprised 60 Vbeta and 13 Jbeta primers. Libraries were prepared by immunoSEQ multiplex PCR; TCRdb keeps only in-frame clonotypes and omits some of them. The profile shows more than 150,000 clones, 77% of them singletons. The source material was PBMCs. The source is a man between 18 and 29 years old in good health and CMV-seronegative.

This chain connects TRBV5-6 to TRBJ2-4, with 7 bases aligning to TRBD1. The V and J ends lost 4 bases and 0 bases, in that order; junction bases with no gene match: 1. The CDR3 has 14 residues. Germline V gene data show CDR1 as SGHDT and CDR2 as YYEEEE. CDR3 in amino acids: CASSTGAAKNIQYF. CDR3 DNA sequence: TGTGCCAGCAGCACAGGGGCAGCCAAAAACATTCAGTACTTC.

The chain links TRBV11-2 to TRBJ2-2; the D gene is possibly TRBD1 (8 bases). CDR1 and CDR2 (germline): SGHAT, FQNNGV. Trimming stripped 3 bases from V and 4 bases from J, with 12 bases between. This CDR3 is built from 15 residues. In DNA form, the CDR3 reads TGTGCCAGCAGCTTCAACAGGGGGGGCACCGGGGAGCTGTTTTTT. It yields the protein CASSFNRGGTGELFF.

This clone has just a few counts. The J gene is TRBJ2-7, the V gene TRBV2; D is unresolved. Germline CDR1 SNHLY, CDR2 FYNNEI. Trimming cost V 8 bases and J 2 bases, with 16 bases left between them. The CDR3 loop spans 14 amino acids. The CDR3 bases are TGTGCCAGCCTCCTACGGCAGGCTCCCTACGAGCAGTACTTC. Translating it yields CASLLRQAPYEQYF.

The rearrangement joins TRBV10-2 to TRBJ2-3; 9 bases map to TRBD1. V was pared by 8 bases and J by 6 bases, with 12 bases of the junction left unmatched. The CDR3 is 15 amino acids. Germline CDR1 reads WSHSY; CDR2 reads SAAADI. The CDR3 nucleotides are TGCGCCAGCCGTCGGACAGGGGTCTATGCGGATACGCAGTATTTT. Translating gives CASRRTGVYADTQYF.

The chain uses TRBV7-3 and TRBJ1-1; D perhaps matches TRBD1 (6 bases). This CDR3 is 13 amino acids long. Trimming removed 1 base from V and 3 bases from J, with 6 bases in between. CDR1 and CDR2 (germline): SGHTA, FQGTGA. CDR3 DNA: TGTGCCAGCAGCTTAAAGGGGGACACTGAAGCTTTCTTT. This encodes CASSLKGDTEAFF.

The chain combines TRBV9 with TRBJ2-1, with 9 bases lining up with TRBD2. V trimming: 0 bases; J trimming: 7 bases; junction bases outside the gene matches: 8. The length of the CDR3 is 16 residues. From germline, CDR1 is SGDLS and CDR2 YYNGEE. The CDR3 DNA is TGTGCCAGCAGCGTAGATGCGGGGGGGCCGGGTAATGAGCAGTTCTTC. It encodes CASSVDAGGPGNEQFF. The complete variable domain, with remaining parts taken from reference TRBV9 and TRBJ2-1, reads DSGVTQTPKHLITATGQRVTLRCSPRSGDLSVYWYQQSLDQGLQFLIQYYNGEERAKGNILERFSAQQFPDLHSELNLSSLELGDSALYFCASSVDAGGPGNEQFFGPGTRLTVL.

This clone was counted between two and nine times. The chain links TRBV7-8 to TRBJ2-5; a possible D gene is TRBD1 (5 bases). Trimming removed 3 bases from V and 3 bases from J, with 8 bases in between. The CDR3 sequence is 13 residues long. Per germline, CDR1 SGHVS and CDR2 FQNEAQ. The DNA for the CDR3 is TGTGCCAGCAGCTTCCAGGGTAAAGAGACCCAGTACTTC. Protein product: CASSFQGKETQYF.

This rearrangement joins TRBV27 to TRBJ1-2, with TRBD1 matching over 12 bases. V shed 3 bases, J shed 8 bases, and the junction held 4 bases outside the gene matches. The length of the CDR3 is 14 residues. In germline, CDR1 is MNHEY, CDR2 SMNVEV (reference sequence). The DNA of the CDR3 is TGTGCCAGCAGTTTGGGACAGGGGGCGCGCGGCTACACCTTC. Encoded protein: CASSLGQGARGYTF.

This rearrangement joins TRBV4-3 to TRBJ2-1, with D perhaps matching TRBD1 (5 bases). This CDR3 region has 16 residues. Trimming took off 1 base at V and 8 bases at J, with 18 bases between the two ends. CDR1 is LGHNA and CDR2 is YSLEER in the germline V gene. CDR3 sequence (DNA): TGCGCCAGCAGCCAAGCCGACAGACAAGAATACGATGAGCAGTTCTTC. Its protein is CASSQADRQEYDEQFF.

The rearrangement links TRBV9 to TRBJ2-5; TRBD1 is a possible D gene (6 bases). Trimming left V 0 bases short and J 5 bases short, with 26 bases between. The germline gives CDR1 SGDLS, CDR2 YYNGEE. CDR3 length: 19 residues. CDR3 nucleotides: TGTGCCAGCAGCGTAGAAGGCACTGGGGGCGTCGCATCGCCGGAGACCCAGTACTTC. It is translated as CASSVEGTGGVASPETQYF. The whole variable domain, filled in from reference TRBV9 and TRBJ2-5, reads DSGVTQTPKHLITATGQRVTLRCSPRSGDLSVYWYQQSLDQGLQFLIQYYNGEERAKGNILERFSAQQFPDLHSELNLSSLELGDSALYFCASSVEGTGGVASPETQYFGPGTRLLVL.

V is TRBV7-6 and J is TRBJ1-4; tentative D call: TRBD1 (5 bases). The V end lost 5 bases, the J end lost 10 bases, and 20 bases lay between the germline ends. Germline V lookup: CDR1 SGHVS, CDR2 FNYEAQ. This CDR3 has 15 amino acids. CDR3 loop: CASSPPVGRGGKLFF. The CDR3 region has the DNA TGTGCCAGCAGCCCCCCAGTGGGGCGGGGGGGAAAACTGTTTTTT. The whole variable domain, remainder taken from reference TRBV7-6 and TRBJ1-4, is GAGVSQSPRYKVTKRGQDVALRCDPISGHVSLYWYRQALGQGPEFLTYFNYEAQQDKSGLPNDRFSAERPEGSISTLTIQRTEQRDSAMYRCASSPPVGRGGKLFFGSGTQLSVL.

The J gene is TRBJ1-2, the V gene TRBV6-1; TRBD1 aligns across 9 bases. The CDR3 extends over 15 amino acids. The germline V gene has CDR1 MNHNS and CDR2 SASEGT. V was pared by 5 bases and J by 4 bases, with 8 bases of the junction left unmatched. This CDR3 is CASSPRQGVFYGYTF. The CDR3 DNA reads TGTGCCAGCAGTCCACGACAGGGGGTATTCTATGGCTACACCTTC.

The J gene is TRBJ1-1, the V gene TRBV27, with 9 positions matching TRBD1. The CDR3 has 14 amino acids. J was trimmed by 3 bases and V by 4 bases; bases with no gene match: 3. CDR1 is MNHEY and CDR2 is SMNVEV in the germline V gene (reference sequence). The CDR3 is CASSWDREYTEAFF. The CDR3, as DNA: TGTGCCAGCAGTTGGGACAGGGAGTACACTGAAGCTTTCTTT.

This sequence joins TRBV9 and TRBJ1-3, with D possibly TRBD1 on 5 matching bases. CDR1 is SGDLS, CDR2 YYNGEE, per germline. The CDR3 consists of 17 residues. Trimming removed 4 bases from V and 2 bases from J, with 19 bases in between. In DNA form, the CDR3 reads TGTGCCAGCAGCAGGGCACTCAGGGCACCGACTGGAAACACCATATATTTT. This translates into CASSRALRAPTGNTIYF. The full variable domain, its missing parts supplied by reference TRBV9 and TRBJ1-3, is DSGVTQTPKHLITATGQRVTLRCSPRSGDLSVYWYQQSLDQGLQFLIQYYNGEERAKGNILERFSAQQFPDLHSELNLSSLELGDSALYFCASSRALRAPTGNTIYFGEGSWLTVV.

This rearrangement joins TRBV5-1 to TRBJ1-2; D is perhaps TRBD1 (6 bases). The germline CDR1 and CDR2 sequences are SGHRS and YFSETQ. Between the trimmed V and J ends, which lost 5 bases and 5 bases, there was a span of 16 bases. This CDR3 has 14 residues. CDR3 in amino acids: CASRIGGGGYGYTF. CDR3 DNA: TGCGCCAGCAGGATCGGGGGCGGGGGATATGGCTACACCTTC. The entire variable domain, with the rest obtained from reference TRBV5-1 and TRBJ1-2, is as follows: KAGVTQTPRYLIKTRGQQVTLSCSPISGHRSVSWYQQTPGQGLQFLFEYFSETQRNKGNFPGRFSGRQFSNSRSEMNVSTLELGDSALYLCASRIGGGGYGYTFGSGTRLTVV.

The rearrangement links TRBV18 to TRBJ2-5; 7 bases are a match to TRBD1. Germline loops: CDR1 KGHSH, CDR2 LQKENI. The CDR3 totals 14 residues. V lost 4 bases, J lost 1 base, and 3 bases stayed unmatched. CDR3 protein: CASSQRTGQETQYF. The CDR3 nucleotides read TGTGCCAGCTCACAGAGGACAGGCCAAGAGACCCAGTACTTC.

This chain connects TRBV7-9 to TRBJ1-1; D gene uncertain. The V gene lost 2 bases and the J gene lost 0 bases, with 7 bases spanning the gap. Germline CDR1 and CDR2: SEHNR and FQNEAQ (reference sequence). The CDR3 has 14 residues. As DNA, the CDR3 is TGTGCCAGCAGCTTACTGAGCATGAACACTGAAGCTTTCTTT. It is translated as CASSLLSMNTEAFF.

V is TRBV19 and J is TRBJ1-2; 9 bases map to TRBD1. The CDR3 contains 14 residues. Germline V gives CDR1 LNHDA, CDR2 SQIVND (reference sequence). V lost 7 bases, J lost 8 bases, and 11 bases stayed unmatched. CDR3 coding DNA: TGTGCCAGTACCGCAGACAGGGGGTTAAAGGGCTACACCTTC. It yields the protein CASTADRGLKGYTF.

This sequence joins TRBV7-9 and TRBJ1-1; 8 bases are a match to TRBD1. CDR3 length: 12 residues. V lost 1 base, J lost 8 bases, and 0 bases stayed unmatched. CDR1 and CDR2 from the germline V gene are SEHNR and FQNEAQ (reference sequence). CDR3 sequence reads: CASSLGDREAFF. The CDR3 nucleotides read TGTGCCAGCAGCTTAGGGGACAGGGAAGCTTTCTTT.

The V call is TRBV9, the J call TRBJ1-1; possibly TRBD1 for D (5 bases). This CDR3 comprises 14 residues. Per germline, CDR1 SGDLS and CDR2 YYNGEE. The V and J ends lost 4 bases and 8 bases respectively, with 18 bases between them. The CDR3, as DNA: TGTGCCAGCAGCCCCCCAGTGGGGCGCCCCGAAGCTTTCTTT. Its translation is CASSPPVGRPEAFF.

V is TRBV7-2 and J is TRBJ2-3; TRBD2 agrees at 9 bases. V gave up 6 bases and J gave up 2 bases; unmatched junction bases: 6. Germline V CDR1 and CDR2: SGHTA, FQGNSA. The CDR3 loop spans 15 amino acids. The CDR3 protein is CASRGRGGLTDTQYF. The CDR3 DNA sequence: TGTGCCAGCAGGGGGCGGGGGGGGCTCACAGATACGCAGTATTTT.

This sequence joins TRBV29-1 and TRBJ2-4; D gene uncertain. The CDR3 loop spans 12 amino acids. With 4 bases removed from V and 9 bases from J, the gap between germline ends came to 13 bases. Germline CDR1 SQVTM, CDR2 ANQGSEA. CDR3 sequence (DNA): TGCAGCGTTGTAACCGGGTTTTTCATTCAGTACTTC. It yields the protein CSVVTGFFIQYF. Drawing the rest from reference TRBV29-1 and TRBJ2-4, the complete variable domain is SAVISQKPSRDICQRGTSLTIQCQVDSQVTMMFWYRQQPGQSLTLIATANQGSEATYESGFVIDKFPISRPNLTFSTLTVSNMSPEDSSIYLCSVVTGFFIQYFGAGTRLSVL.

The genes are TRBV5-1 and TRBJ1-1, with D maybe TRBD1 (6 bases). V was clipped by 4 bases and J by 1 base, with 11 bases between them. The CDR3 spans 14 residues. From germline, CDR1 is SGHRS and CDR2 YFSETQ. The DNA of the CDR3 is TGCGCCAGCAGCCAAGGGACAACGAACACTGAAGCTTTCTTT. This translates into CASSQGTTNTEAFF.

For this clone: The same CDR3 is also encoded by other DNA sequences in this sample. V usage is TRBV9 and J usage is TRBJ1-1; no firm D call. The CDR3 has 12 residues. Germline V lookup: CDR1 SGDLS, CDR2 YYNGEE. V was pared by 3 bases and J by 2 bases, with 5 bases between. CDR3 protein: CASSALNTEAFF. As DNA, the CDR3 is TGTGCCAGCAGCGCCCTCAACACTGAAGCTTTCTTT. Full variable domain (remainder filled in from reference TRBV9 and TRBJ1-1): DSGVTQTPKHLITATGQRVTLRCSPRSGDLSVYWYQQSLDQGLQFLIQYYNGEERAKGNILERFSAQQFPDLHSELNLSSLELGDSALYFCASSALNTEAFFGQGTRLTVV.

This clone was counted between two and nine times. The chain employs TRBV9 and TRBJ1-2; TRBD1 matches 8 bases. The V segment lost 1 base and the J segment 2 bases; nucleotides outside the gene matches: 4. The CDR3 has 15 residues. From germline, CDR1 is SGDLS and CDR2 YYNGEE. The CDR3 here is CASSVSQGANYGYTF. The CDR3 DNA is TGTGCCAGCAGCGTAAGTCAGGGGGCAAACTATGGCTACACCTTC.